One sample yielded the 10 T cell receptor beta chains listed below, sequenced in a study of beta chain features in type 1 diabetes. Whole-study findings and limits: Moderate yet significant TCRB CDR3 shortening was seen in Type 1 diabetes patients in all four CD4+ subsets.

Expressed TCRB transcripts were sequenced because the isolated RNA had all been reverse transcribed beforehand. The assay was immunoSEQ multiplex PCR, and TCRdb's table has in-frame clones only and misses some. The repertoire holds some 170,000 clones, with 63% as singletons. For these TCRs, the target antigens are not known. Sequencing input: naive CD4+ T cells from blood. These receptor sequences come from a man aged 25-45 years with type 1 diabetes.

The chain couples TRBV2 to TRBJ1-1, with unresolved D. The germline V and J ends were trimmed by 0 bases and 8 bases, with 10 bases remaining between them. CDR3 length equals 13 residues. CDR1 is SNHLY, CDR2 FYNNEI, per germline. CDR3 region: CASSEALVGEAFF. The CDR3 DNA sequence: TGTGCCAGCAGTGAAGCACTGGTCGGGGAAGCTTTCTTT.

The chain joins TRBV28 to TRBJ2-7; D unresolved. The CDR3 spans 15 residues. Trimming shortened V by 3 bases and J by 6 bases, and 18 bases separated the two germline ends. CDR1 is MDHEN and CDR2 is SYDVKM in the germline V gene. The CDR3 region is CASSFGSWAIPEQYF. CDR3 DNA sequence: TGTGCCAGCAGTTTCGGGTCCTGGGCCATCCCCGAGCAGTACTTC.

The chain uses TRBV7-9 and TRBJ2-3; D gene uncertain. CDR1 is SEHNR, CDR2 FQNEAQ, per germline (reference sequence). There are 17 residues in the CDR3. The germline V and J ends were trimmed by 5 bases and 0 bases, with 18 bases remaining between them. The DNA for the CDR3 is TGTGCCAGCAGCCGCACCGGCGCGTTATCTAGCACAGATACGCAGTATTTT. It translates to CASSRTGALSSTDTQYF.

In its sample, this clone was seen once. The V and J genes are TRBV7-2 and TRBJ2-7; D unclear. This CDR3 is built from 12 residues. Trimming took off 4 bases at V and 3 bases at J, with 7 bases between the two ends. Germline V gene data show CDR1 as SGHTA and CDR2 as FQGNSA. CDR3 nucleotides: TGTGCCAGCAGCTCCACCGGCTACGAGCAGTACTTC. It specifies CASSSTGYEQYF.

This clone was seen just once. The chain employs TRBV9 and TRBJ2-2; TRBD1 aligns across 7 bases. The CDR3 covers 15 residues. J was trimmed by 6 bases and V by 0 bases; bases with no gene match: 5. Germline assignment: CDR1 SGDLS and CDR2 YYNGEE. As DNA, the CDR3 is TGTGCCAGCAGCGTAGTTGGGACAGTATCCGGGGAGCTGTTTTTT. The encoded protein is CASSVVGTVSGELFF.

This chain uses TRBV29-1 with TRBJ1-1, with 9 bases fitting TRBD1. V shed 7 bases and J 3 bases; nucleotides not matched to a gene: 9. Germline assignment: CDR1 SQVTM and CDR2 ANQGSEA. This CDR3 has 14 amino acids. The chain's CDR3 is CSAKWDREYTEAFF. CDR3 bases: TGCAGCGCCAAATGGGACAGGGAGTACACTGAAGCTTTCTTT.

The rearrangement uses TRBV4-3 and TRBJ2-6; no definite D call. The CDR3 is made up of 15 amino acids. The V gene lost 0 bases and the J gene lost 4 bases, with 7 bases spanning the gap. The germline gives CDR1 LGHNA, CDR2 YSLEER. CDR3 nucleotides: TGCGCCAGCAGCCAAGATCTGTCCGGGGCCAACGTCCTGACTTTC. It yields the protein CASSQDLSGANVLTF.

Turning to this clone: Other DNA sequences in this specimen translate into the identical CDR3. The V and J genes are TRBV30 and TRBJ1-2; D is unresolved. Trimming stripped 0 bases from V and 4 bases from J, with 3 bases between. CDR3 length: 11 amino acids. Germline lookup yields CDR1 GTSNPN and CDR2 SVGIG (reference sequence). The CDR3 nucleotides read TGTGCCTGGAGTGTGTCCTATGGCTACACCTTC. Its translation is CAWSVSYGYTF.

The chain couples TRBV11-2 to TRBJ2-5, with TRBD1 matching over 8 bases. V shed 6 bases, J shed 2 bases, and the junction held 5 bases outside the gene matches. CDR1 is SGHAT and CDR2 is FQNNGV in the germline V gene. CDR3 length: 14 residues. The CDR3 loop is CASRPQGAQETQYF. The DNA for the CDR3 is TGTGCCAGCAGACCCCAGGGGGCACAAGAGACCCAGTACTTC.

In this sample, this clone turned up a few times. V and J are TRBV15 and TRBJ1-4; no reliable D call. Trimming cost V 1 base and J 0 bases, with 6 bases left between them. Germline CDR1 and CDR2: LNHNV and YYDKDF (reference sequence). This CDR3 region has 15 residues. CDR3 amino acids: CATSRGSATNEKLFF. In DNA form, the CDR3 reads TGTGCCACCAGCAGAGGGTCGGCAACTAATGAAAAACTGTTTTTT.